Sequencing of this T cell receptor beta chain was carried out in a study of CD8 T cells in Susac syndrome. RNA totalling about 0.45 to 1 ug underwent reverse transcription with random hexamers. TCRdb processed the immunoSEQ multiplex PCR reads anew with MiXCR; each CDR3 protein has one entry. The sample has about 200,000 distinct CDR3 sequences, over 75% seen once; the top ten hold around 0.079%. J gave up 7 bases and V 1 base, and 11 bases lay outside the gene matches. Looked up from germline, CDR1 is SGHKS and CDR2 is YYEKEE (reference sequence). The CDR3 has 16 residues. This clonotype originated in a human donor with Susac syndrome. V is TRBV5-5 and J is TRBJ2-7, with TRBD2 matching 10 bases. Material: CD4+ T cells from PBMCs. The CDR3 DNA sequence: TGTGCCAGCAGCTTGTCAGTTTCAGCGGGGGGGCTGGAGCAGTACTTC. Amino acid sequence: CASSLSVSAGGLEQYF. Complete variable domain (other parts from reference TRBV5-5 and TRBJ2-7): DAGVTQSPTHLIKTRGQQVTLRCSPISGHKSVSWYQQVLGQGPQFIFQYYEKEERGRGNFPDRFSARQFPNYSSELNVNALLLGDSALYLCASSLSVSAGGLEQYFGPGTRLTVT.